This TCR beta chain was sequenced for a study of T cell repertoires in cytomegalovirus infection. Overall study: Indications came from public TCR beta signatures; they pointed to CMV infection and to a matching HLA type. Notes on the study in general: The ex vivo response was dominated by HLA-C-restricted CMV-specific TCR beta clonotypes.

This CDR3 comprises 14 residues. The V segment lost 3 bases and the J segment 2 bases; nucleotides outside the gene matches: 1. The germline CDR1 and CDR2 sequences are MRHNA and SNTAGT. As for this clonotype: Its antigen is as yet unknown. A much larger clone sits a single nucleotide away, making a read error possible.

Each CDR3 protein gets one entry after TCRdb re-called the reads with MiXCR. The table lists about 310,000 distinct CDR3 sequences, around 25% of them singletons, with about an eighth in the top ten. The sample was cultured PBMCs, taken from culture after CMV antigen stimulation. V and J are TRBV6-4 and TRBJ2-3, with 8 bases fitting TRBD1. The receptor was isolated from a human donor in good health (CMV status not recorded). Some clones in this sample may be carry-over from other donors' samples. The CDR3 coding sequence is TGTGCCAGCAGTGAGGGACAGGTCACAGATACGCAGTATTTT. It yields the protein CASSEGQVTDTQYF.